Below, 18 T cell receptor beta chains from the same sample are listed, as sequenced in a study of blood T cell repertoires in COVID-19. Some clones are missing from TCRdb's copy, which holds only in-frame ones; the method was immunoSEQ multiplex PCR. Seen here are 70,000 or so clones, more than 70% observed once, and the top ten hold around 50%. Sequences were obtained from peripheral blood. The receptors derive from a human donor in a cohort sampled during active COVID-19.

The count of this clone is one. This chain joins TRBV2 and TRBJ1-1; 8 bases line up with TRBD1. Germline V lookup: CDR1 SNHLY, CDR2 FYNNEI. This CDR3 has 13 amino acids. Trimming at V came to 8 bases and at J to 8 bases, leaving 10 bases not matched to a gene. The CDR3, as DNA: TGTGCCAGCGGCCTTCGCCGGGACAGGGAAGCTTTCTTT. Translation gives CASGLRRDREAFF.

The chain couples TRBV5-4 to TRBJ1-3; possible D gene TRBD1, 6 bases. Germline V gene sequence: CDR1 SGHNT, CDR2 YYREEE (reference sequence). This CDR3 contains 17 residues. Trimming removed 0 bases from V and 1 base from J, with 14 bases in between. For the CDR3, the DNA is TGTGCCAGCAGCTTGGGGGCAGGGGAGATATCTGGAAACACCATATATTTT. It translates to CASSLGAGEISGNTIYF.

This chain connects TRBV28 to TRBJ1-1, with a tentative D call TRBD1 (6 bases). From germline, CDR1 is MDHEN and CDR2 SYDVKM. The CDR3 is 15 residues long. V was trimmed by 8 bases and J by 7 bases, leaving 23 bases between them. CDR3 loop: CASGGGGPPRDEAFF. The DNA of the CDR3 is TGTGCCAGCGGGGGAGGGGGGCCCCCTCGAGATGAAGCTTTCTTT.

This clone was seen just once. The chain couples TRBV6-4 to TRBJ1-1; no reliable D call. There are 14 residues in the CDR3. The V gene's germline CDR1 is MRHNA and CDR2 SNTAGT. V was shortened by 0 bases and J by 1 base, with 6 bases between the two germline ends. For the CDR3, the DNA is TGTGCCAGCAGTGACTCGGGCGAGAACACTGAAGCTTTCTTT. Residues: CASSDSGENTEAFF.

The CDR3 sequence is CASSLGYSPNEKLFF. In DNA form, the CDR3 reads TGTGCCAGCAGCCTCGGATACAGCCCTAATGAAAAACTGTTTTTT. The chain carries TRBV14 and TRBJ1-4; no reliable D call. Per the germline V gene, CDR1 is SGHDN and CDR2 is FVKESK. V dropped 4 bases and J dropped 3 bases, with 12 bases sitting between them. There are 15 residues in the CDR3. Combining the CDR3 with reference TRBV14 and TRBJ1-4 gives the whole variable domain EAGVTQFPSHSVIEKGQTVTLRCDPISGHDNLYWYRRVMGKEIKFLLHFVKESKQDESGMPNNRFLAERTGGTYSTLKVQPAELEDSGVYFCASSLGYSPNEKLFFGSGTQLSVL.

The chain employs TRBV19 and TRBJ2-3; weak D call: TRBD1 (5 bases). There are 14 residues in the CDR3. V lost 1 base and J lost 6, with 11 bases in between. CDR1 is LNHDA and CDR2 is SQIVND in the germline V gene (reference sequence). DNA of the CDR3: TGTGCCAGTAGTATAGTTGGGGCATCGGATACGCAGTATTTT. Amino acids: CASSIVGASDTQYF.

The V and J genes are TRBV3-1 (or the pseudogene TRBV3-2) and TRBJ1-2, with D possibly being TRBD1 (6 bases). The V end was cut by 5 bases, the J end by 7 bases, with 14 bases between. CDR3 length: 13 residues. CDR1 is LGHDT, CDR2 YNNKEL, per germline (reference sequence). The CDR3 DNA reads TGTGCCAGCAGCACTTACTCGGACAGTGGCTACACCTTC. Protein sequence: CASSTYSDSGYTF.

The chain is built from TRBV5-5 and TRBJ2-7; 8 nucleotides line up with TRBD1. The CDR3 extends over 16 amino acids. Per the germline V gene, CDR1 is SGHKS and CDR2 is YYEKEE (reference sequence). The V segment lost 4 bases and the J segment 2 bases; nucleotides outside the gene matches: 11. CDR3 in amino acids: CASSPPGQGIAYEQYF. CDR3 DNA: TGTGCCAGCAGCCCGCCTGGACAGGGTATTGCCTACGAGCAGTACTTC. Using reference TRBV5-5 and TRBJ2-7 for the parts outside the CDR3, the full variable domain is DAGVTQSPTHLIKTRGQQVTLRCSPISGHKSVSWYQQVLGQGPQFIFQYYEKEERGRGNFPDRFSARQFPNYSSELNVNALLLGDSALYLCASSPPGQGIAYEQYFGPGTRLTVT.

The genes are TRBV28 and TRBJ2-7, with TRBD1 matching 7 bases. The CDR3 runs to 13 residues. The germline gives CDR1 MDHEN, CDR2 SYDVKM. V shed 2 bases, J shed 13 bases, and the junction held 11 bases outside the gene matches. CDR3 loop: CASSLPGQLKPYF. The CDR3 DNA reads TGTGCCAGCAGTTTACCGGGACAGTTAAAACCTTACTTC.

This chain uses TRBV10-3 with TRBJ2-2, with D maybe TRBD2 (5 bases). The V gene's germline CDR1 is ENHRY and CDR2 SYGVKD. The CDR3 length is 16 residues. Trimming cost V 0 bases and J 3 bases, with 11 bases left between them. CDR3 in DNA: TGTGCCATCAGTGAGTCGAAGCGGCACGACACCGGGGAGCTGTTTTTT. Its translation is CAISESKRHDTGELFF.

The CDR3 loop is CASGLVMGPSYNEQFF. The CDR3 DNA is TGTGCTAGTGGTTTGGTTATGGGGCCCTCCTACAATGAGCAGTTCTTC. The chain has TRBV12-5 and TRBJ2-1; tentatively, D is TRBD1 (5 bases). This CDR3 has 16 residues. The V end was cut by 0 bases, the J end by 0 bases, with 9 bases between. Germline CDR1 is LGHNT and CDR2 is FRNRAP.

The gene calls are TRBV24-1 and TRBJ2-1, with TRBD2 matching 9 bases. Germline V gene sequence: CDR1 KGHDR, CDR2 SFDVKD. The V segment lost 7 bases and the J segment 5 bases; nucleotides outside the gene matches: 8. This CDR3 comprises 15 residues. The DNA for the CDR3 is TGTGCCACCAGACCCACGGGACTAGCCCACAATGAGCAGTTCTTC. As protein: CATRPTGLAHNEQFF.

This clone was found once. The chain carries TRBV5-1 and TRBJ2-2; 12 nucleotides agree with TRBD2. CDR1 SGHRS and CDR2 YFSETQ come from the germline V gene. The CDR3 is made up of 15 amino acids. The J segment lost 2 bases and the V segment lost 7 bases, leaving 3 bases of the junction unmatched. As DNA, the CDR3 is TGCGCCAGCCTAGCGGGAGGGATAAACACCGGGGAGCTGTTTTTT. Protein product: CASLAGGINTGELFF. The full variable domain, with the rest looked up from reference TRBV5-1 and TRBJ2-2, is KAGVTQTPRYLIKTRGQQVTLSCSPISGHRSVSWYQQTPGQGLQFLFEYFSETQRNKGNFPGRFSGRQFSNSRSEMNVSTLELGDSALYLCASLAGGINTGELFFGEGSRLTVL.

The genes are TRBV7-9 and TRBJ1-4; D is perhaps TRBD1 (5 bases). Germline V gives CDR1 SEHNR, CDR2 FQNEAQ (reference sequence). V was clipped by 2 bases and J by 8 bases, with 9 bases between them. The length of the CDR3 is 13 residues. The CDR3 sequence is CASSLQGAEKLFF. CDR3 sequence (DNA): TGTGCCAGCAGCTTACAGGGCGCGGAAAAACTGTTTTTT.

This clone was detected a few times. V gene TRBV5-1 combines with J gene TRBJ2-3, with 9 bases matching TRBD1. The CDR3 has 17 amino acids. The germline gives CDR1 SGHRS, CDR2 YFSETQ. V dropped 6 bases and J dropped 2; count of bases not matched to a gene: 13. The CDR3 DNA follows: TGCGCCAGCACCGAACAGGGGGCACACCCCCCCACAGATACGCAGTATTTT. Translation gives CASTEQGAHPPTDTQYF.

This clone has at least ten counts. V usage is TRBV4-1 and J usage is TRBJ2-1, with 9 bases identical to TRBD2. With 0 bases clipped from V and 0 bases from J, the junction kept 3 bases outside the gene matches. Germline loops: CDR1 MGHRA, CDR2 YSYEKL. CDR3 length equals 17 residues. The CDR3 sequence: CASSQDRTSVSYNEQFF. CDR3 nucleotide sequence: TGCGCCAGCAGCCAAGATAGGACTAGCGTCTCCTACAATGAGCAGTTCTTC.

Of note for this clone: The junction differs from germline at one of its ends, possibly a read error. The genes are TRBV7-7 and TRBJ2-3; TRBD2 aligns across 9 bases. From germline, CDR1 is SSHAT and CDR2 FNYEAQ (reference sequence). CDR3 length equals 15 residues. The CDR3 nucleotides read TGTGCTAGCAGCTTGGTAGCGGGGGGCACAGATACGCAGTATTTT. The encoded protein is CASSLVAGGTDTQYF.

The chain is built from TRBV5-1 and TRBJ2-3; D is possibly TRBD2 (6 bases). This CDR3 spans 15 amino acids. Trimming pared 0 bases from V and 3 bases from J, leaving 11 bases between. CDR1 and CDR2 from the germline V gene are SGHRS and YFSETQ. CDR3 DNA sequence: TGCGCCAGCAGCTTGGCGGGGGTAGGGACAGATACGCAGTATTTT. Its protein product is CASSLAGVGTDTQYF.